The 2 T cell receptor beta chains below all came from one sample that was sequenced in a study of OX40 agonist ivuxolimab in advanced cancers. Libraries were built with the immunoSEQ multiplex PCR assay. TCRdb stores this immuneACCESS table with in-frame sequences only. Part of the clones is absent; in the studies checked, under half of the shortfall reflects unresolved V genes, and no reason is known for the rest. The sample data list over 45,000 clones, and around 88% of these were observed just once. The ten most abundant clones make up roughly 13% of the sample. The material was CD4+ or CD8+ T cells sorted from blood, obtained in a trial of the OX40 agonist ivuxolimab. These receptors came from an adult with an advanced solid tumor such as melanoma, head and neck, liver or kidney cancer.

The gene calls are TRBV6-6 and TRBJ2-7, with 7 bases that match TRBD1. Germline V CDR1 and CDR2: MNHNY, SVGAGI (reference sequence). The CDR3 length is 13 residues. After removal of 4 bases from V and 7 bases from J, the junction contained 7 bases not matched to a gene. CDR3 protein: CASSFYRGGEQYF. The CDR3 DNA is TGTGCCAGCAGTTTCTACAGGGGTGGTGAGCAGTACTTC.

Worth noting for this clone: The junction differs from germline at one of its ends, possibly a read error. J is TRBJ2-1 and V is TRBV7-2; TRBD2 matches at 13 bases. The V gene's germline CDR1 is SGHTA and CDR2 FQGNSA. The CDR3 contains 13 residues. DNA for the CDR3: TGTGCCAGCAGCTTGGGGGTCGGGACTAGCGGGATCTTC. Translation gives CASSLGVGTSGIF.